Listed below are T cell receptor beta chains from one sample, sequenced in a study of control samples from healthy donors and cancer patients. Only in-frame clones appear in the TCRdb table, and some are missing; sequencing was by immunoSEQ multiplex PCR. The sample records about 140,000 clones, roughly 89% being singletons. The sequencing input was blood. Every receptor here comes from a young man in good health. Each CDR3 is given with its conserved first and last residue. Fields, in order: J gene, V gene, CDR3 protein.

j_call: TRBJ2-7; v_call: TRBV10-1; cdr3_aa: CASILTTVNYEQYF
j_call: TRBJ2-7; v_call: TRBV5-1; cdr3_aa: CASSFGEGAYEQYF
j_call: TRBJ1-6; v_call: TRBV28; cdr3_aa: CASSFPGRTTPLHF
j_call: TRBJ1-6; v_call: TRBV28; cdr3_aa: CASILGRNNSPLHF
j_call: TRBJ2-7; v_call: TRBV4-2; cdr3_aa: CASSQGRDRAHEQYF
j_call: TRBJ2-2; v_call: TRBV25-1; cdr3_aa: CASSDRTVKNTGELFF
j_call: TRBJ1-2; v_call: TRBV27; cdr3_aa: CASSTTGTNYGYTF
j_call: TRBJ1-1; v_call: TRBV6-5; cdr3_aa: CASRPWTEMNTEAFF
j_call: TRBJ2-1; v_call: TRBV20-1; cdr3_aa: CSASPSDSGRGPYNEQFF
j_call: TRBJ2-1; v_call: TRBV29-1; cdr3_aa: CSVLSGLYNEQFF
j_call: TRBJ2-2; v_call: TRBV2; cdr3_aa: CGWGALAVPGELFF
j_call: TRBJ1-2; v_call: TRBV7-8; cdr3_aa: CASSLEGDRRTGYTF
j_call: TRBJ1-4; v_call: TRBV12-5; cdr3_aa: CASGSGRMTNEKLFF
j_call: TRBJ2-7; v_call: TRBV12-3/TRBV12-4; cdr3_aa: CASSGSGPLNF
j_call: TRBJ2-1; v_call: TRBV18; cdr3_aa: CASSQGQSSYNEQFF
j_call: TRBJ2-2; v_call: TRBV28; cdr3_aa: CASSYEKFGQKNTGELFF
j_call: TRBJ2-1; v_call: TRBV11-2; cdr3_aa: CADGPAGSYNEQFF
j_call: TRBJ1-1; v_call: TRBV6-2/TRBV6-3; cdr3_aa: CASSYPGTMNTEAFF
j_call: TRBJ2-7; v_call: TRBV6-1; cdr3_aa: CASSEALLTGVRSYEQYF
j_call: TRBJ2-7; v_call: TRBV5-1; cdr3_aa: CASSERQGPAYEQYF
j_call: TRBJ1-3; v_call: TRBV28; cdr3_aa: CASSSKLRVPFSGNTIYF
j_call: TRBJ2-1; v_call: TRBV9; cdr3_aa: CASSVSGTTDEQFF
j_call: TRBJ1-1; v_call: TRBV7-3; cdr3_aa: CASSEGGNTEAFF
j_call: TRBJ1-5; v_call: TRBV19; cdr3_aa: CASSVTGGNQPQHF
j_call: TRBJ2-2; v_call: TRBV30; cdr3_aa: CACKLAGESGELFF
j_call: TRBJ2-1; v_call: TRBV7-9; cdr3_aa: CASSSIRDQYNEQFF
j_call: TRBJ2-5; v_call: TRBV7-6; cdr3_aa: CASSLLIGGSPQETQYF
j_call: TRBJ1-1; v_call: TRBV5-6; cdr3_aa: CASSLGNSEAFF
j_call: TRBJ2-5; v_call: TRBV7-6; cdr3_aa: CASSLQSSGRGETQYF
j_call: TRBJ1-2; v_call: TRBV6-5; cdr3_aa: CASSYLGGTNYGYTF
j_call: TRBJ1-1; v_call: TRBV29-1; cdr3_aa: CSVEDLVGSSAFF
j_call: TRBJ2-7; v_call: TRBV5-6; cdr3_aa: CASSLVGDRGYEQYF
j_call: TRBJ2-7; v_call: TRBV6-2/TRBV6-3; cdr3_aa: CASSYTYEQYF
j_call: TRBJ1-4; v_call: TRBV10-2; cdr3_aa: CASSESSGTNYEKLFF
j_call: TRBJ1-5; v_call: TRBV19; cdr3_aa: CASSLGGSNQPQHF
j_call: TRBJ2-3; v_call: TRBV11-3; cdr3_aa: CASSLEGTSGSAYTQYF
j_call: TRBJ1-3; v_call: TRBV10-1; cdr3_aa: CASSESHNSGNTIYF
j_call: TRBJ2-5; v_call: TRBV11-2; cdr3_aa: CASSFTVAETQYF
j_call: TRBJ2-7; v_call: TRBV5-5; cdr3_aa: CASSLQSEAYEQYF
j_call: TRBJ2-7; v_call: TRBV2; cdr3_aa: CASKASKAEQYF
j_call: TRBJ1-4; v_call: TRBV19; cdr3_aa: CASRNYATNEKLFF